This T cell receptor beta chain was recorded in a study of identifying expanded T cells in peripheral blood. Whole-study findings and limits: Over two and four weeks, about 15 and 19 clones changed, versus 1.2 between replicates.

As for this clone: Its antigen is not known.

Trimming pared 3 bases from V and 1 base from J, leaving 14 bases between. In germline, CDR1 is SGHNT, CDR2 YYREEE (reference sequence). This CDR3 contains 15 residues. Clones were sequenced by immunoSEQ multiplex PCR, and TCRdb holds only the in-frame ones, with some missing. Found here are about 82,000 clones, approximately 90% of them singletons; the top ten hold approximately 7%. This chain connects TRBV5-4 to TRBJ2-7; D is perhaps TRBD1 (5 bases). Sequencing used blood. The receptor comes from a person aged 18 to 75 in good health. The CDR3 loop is CASSSITTGSYEQYF. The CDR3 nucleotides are TGTGCCAGCAGCTCTATAACAACAGGTTCCTACGAGCAGTACTTC.